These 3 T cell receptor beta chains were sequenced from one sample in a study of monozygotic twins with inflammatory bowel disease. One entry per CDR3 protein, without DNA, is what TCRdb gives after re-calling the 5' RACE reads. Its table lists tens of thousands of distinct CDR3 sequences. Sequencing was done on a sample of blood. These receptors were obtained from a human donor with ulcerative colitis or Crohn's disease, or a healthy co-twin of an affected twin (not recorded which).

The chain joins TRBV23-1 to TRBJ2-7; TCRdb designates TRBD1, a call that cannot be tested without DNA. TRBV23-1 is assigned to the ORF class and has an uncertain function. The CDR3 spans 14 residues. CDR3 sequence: CASSLGQSLYEQYF.

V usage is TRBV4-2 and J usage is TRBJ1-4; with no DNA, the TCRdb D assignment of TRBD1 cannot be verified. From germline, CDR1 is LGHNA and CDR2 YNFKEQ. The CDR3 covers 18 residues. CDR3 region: CASSQDTGAIGTTEKLFF.

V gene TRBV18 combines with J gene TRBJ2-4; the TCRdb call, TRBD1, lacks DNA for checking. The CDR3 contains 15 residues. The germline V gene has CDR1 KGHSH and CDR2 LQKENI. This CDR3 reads CASSPAGMAKNIQYF. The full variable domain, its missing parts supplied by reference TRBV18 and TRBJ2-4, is NAGVMQNPRHLVRRRGQEARLRCSPMKGHSHVYWYRQLPEEGLKFMVYLQKENIIDESGMPKERFSAEFPKEGPSILRIQQVVRGDSAAYFCASSPAGMAKNIQYFGAGTRLSVL.